This entry lists 16 T cell receptor beta chains sequenced from one sample in a study of shared clonotypes between healthy human individuals. Profiled with immunoSEQ multiplex PCR; TCRdb holds only in-frame clones, not every one. The sample holds some 980,000 clones, 70% to 85% seen once. Material: memory CD4+ T cells sorted from blood. The subset: CD45RA-negative fraction. These receptors all stem from a man younger than 30 in good health.

CDR3 loop: CASRQQSSGNTIYF. In DNA form, the CDR3 reads TGTGCCAGCAGGCAACAGAGCTCTGGAAACACCATATATTTT. This chain joins TRBV11-2 and TRBJ1-3, with D unresolved. This CDR3 region has 14 residues. V gave up 6 bases and J gave up 0 bases, with 9 bases separating them. Per germline, CDR1 SGHAT and CDR2 FQNNGV.

The sample holds many counts of this clone. The rearrangement joins TRBV27 to TRBJ1-6; D might be TRBD1 (5 bases). Trimming removed 0 bases from V and 10 bases from J, with 13 bases in between. The germline gives CDR1 MNHEY, CDR2 SMNVEV (reference sequence). The CDR3 consists of 15 residues. CDR3 DNA: TGTGCCAGCAGTTTATCCACGGGGGGTGGCTCACCCCTCCACTTT. The encoded protein is CASSLSTGGGSPLHF.

The rearrangement joins TRBV12-1 to TRBJ2-7; TRBD2 was called by the table and not checked on the DNA. TRBV12-1 is annotated as a pseudogene. The CDR3 sequence is 12 residues long. The DNA of the CDR3 is TGTGCCAGCAGCTCCTACTCCTACGAGCAGTACTTC. Translating gives CASSSYSYEQYF.

The chain uses TRBV4-1 and TRBJ2-2; D might be TRBD1 (5 bases). The CDR3 consists of 16 residues. Germline V CDR1 and CDR2: MGHRA, YSYEKL. Deletions cut 4 bases from V and 4 bases from J, with 16 bases between. The CDR3 spells CASSPPLRASTGELFF. The CDR3 DNA is TGCGCCAGCAGCCCCCCGCTCAGGGCGAGCACCGGGGAGCTGTTTTTT.

The chain links TRBV23-1 to TRBJ2-7; D may be TRBD2 (6 bases). TRBV23-1 is identified as an open reading frame with a role that is uncertain. The CDR3 is made up of 15 amino acids. V lost 4 bases, J lost 3 bases, and 16 bases lay in between. DNA for the CDR3: TGCGCCAGCAGTCCCCGTCGGGGGACTGGCTACGAGCAGTACTTC. Amino acids: CASSPRRGTGYEQYF.

The V call is TRBV7-2, the J call TRBJ2-7; D perhaps matches TRBD2 (6 bases). The CDR3 has 15 residues. The V gene's germline CDR1 is SGHTA and CDR2 FQGNSA. V was shortened by 2 bases and J by 0 bases, with 11 bases between the two germline ends. The CDR3 sequence: CASSLTVAVSYEQYF. CDR3 nucleotides: TGTGCCAGCAGCTTAACGGTAGCGGTCTCCTACGAGCAGTACTTC. The variable domain in full, with the rest retrieved from reference TRBV7-2 and TRBJ2-7, is GAGVSQSPSNKVTEKGKDVELRCDPISGHTALYWYRQSLGQGLEFLIYFQGNSAPDKSGLPSDRFSAERTGGSVSTLTIQRTQQEDSAVYLCASSLTVAVSYEQYFGPGTRLTVT.

J is TRBJ2-5 and V is TRBV2; 8 positions match TRBD2. Germline CDR1 and CDR2: SNHLY and FYNNEI. Unmatched junction bases numbered 8, after V lost 4 bases and J lost 1 base. There are 16 residues in the CDR3. CDR3 bases: TGTGCCAGCAGTGGGGGTCAGCGGGGGAGCCAAGAGACCCAGTACTTC. It yields the protein CASSGGQRGSQETQYF.

The CDR3 is CATKGGINQPQHF. The CDR3 nucleotides are TGTGCCACCAAAGGAGGAATCAATCAGCCCCAGCATTTT. The V gene is TRBV28, the J gene TRBJ1-5; D unresolved. With 10 bases removed from V and 3 bases from J, the gap between germline ends came to 13 bases. The germline V gene encodes CDR1 MDHEN and CDR2 SYDVKM. This CDR3 comprises 13 residues. The full variable domain, with the rest looked up from reference TRBV28 and TRBJ1-5, is DVKVTQSSRYLVKRTGEKVFLECVQDMDHENMFWYRQDPGLGLRLIYFSYDVKMKEKGDIPEGYSVSREKKERFSLILESASTNQTSMYLCATKGGINQPQHFGDGTRLSIL.

The CDR3 here is CSVEGLVSHVNNEQFF. The CDR3 region has the DNA TGCAGCGTTGAGGGACTAGTTTCCCACGTTAACAATGAGCAGTTCTTC. The J gene is TRBJ2-1, the V gene TRBV29-1; 8 bases agree with TRBD2. Trimming at V came to 3 bases and at J to 5 bases, leaving 12 bases not matched to a gene. The CDR3 covers 16 residues. CDR1 and CDR2 (germline): SQVTM, ANQGSEA.

The J gene is TRBJ1-2, the V gene TRBV5-1; 7 nucleotides align to TRBD1. This CDR3 is 11 amino acids long. V lost 6 bases and J lost 8; bases outside the gene matches: 4. The germline V gene has CDR1 SGHRS and CDR2 YFSETQ. CDR3 in DNA: TGCGCCAGCAAGGGGGCGCGGGGCTACACCTTC. It translates to CASKGARGYTF.

Comment on this clone: Distinct nucleotide sequences in the sample also encode this CDR3. The chain combines TRBV30 with TRBJ2-7; either TRBD1 or TRBD2 may supply D (5 bases each). CDR1 and CDR2 from the germline V gene are GTSNPN and SVGIG (reference sequence). This CDR3 contains 11 residues. V was clipped by 3 bases and J by 4 bases, with 7 bases between them. The CDR3 is CAWSGAYEQYF. The DNA for the CDR3 is TGTGCCTGGAGCGGGGCATACGAGCAGTACTTC.

This clone has more than one count but fewer than ten. This chain links TRBV5-4 with TRBJ2-1, with D maybe TRBD1 (6 bases). Looked up from germline, CDR1 is SGHNT and CDR2 is YYREEE (reference sequence). The CDR3 sequence is 15 residues long. V gave up 1 base and J gave up 6 bases, with 14 bases separating them. The CDR3 coding sequence is TGTGCCAGCAGCTTGCCCGGACAGCAAGCCAATGAGCAGTTCTTC. Protein: CASSLPGQQANEQFF.

This clone was recorded only once. The chain recombines TRBV6-1 with TRBJ1-1; no definite D call. This CDR3 spans 13 amino acids. Trimming took 6 bases from V and 3 from J, leaving 11 bases between them. Germline-derived CDR1 and CDR2 are MNHNS and SASEGT. The CDR3 nucleotides read TGTGCCAGCAGCGCCTTGTCATACACTGAAGCTTTCTTT. It is translated as CASSALSYTEAFF.

The rearrangement joins TRBV11-2 to TRBJ1-1; D call uncertain. Germline assignment: CDR1 SGHAT and CDR2 FQNNGV. V was trimmed by 4 bases and J by 8 bases, leaving 14 bases between them. The CDR3 spans 13 residues. CDR3 sequence: CASSSMRIPEAFF. In DNA, the CDR3 is TGTGCCAGCAGCTCGATGCGTATTCCGGAAGCTTTCTTT. Based on the CDR3 plus reference TRBV11-2 and TRBJ1-1, the full variable domain is EAGVAQSPRYKIIEKRQSVAFWCNPISGHATLYWYQQILGQGPKLLIQFQNNGVVDDSQLPKDRFSAERLKGVDSTLKIQPAKLEDSAVYLCASSSMRIPEAFFGQGTRLTVV.

The chain links TRBV5-1 to TRBJ2-3; 11 positions match TRBD2. Looked up from germline, CDR1 is SGHRS and CDR2 is YFSETQ. This CDR3 comprises 17 residues. Trimming removed 7 bases from V and 0 bases from J; junction bases left unmatched: 10. The CDR3 reads CASCSGTSGPSTDTQYF. The CDR3 nucleotides read TGCGCCAGCTGCTCCGGGACTAGCGGTCCTAGCACAGATACGCAGTATTTT.

The rearrangement uses TRBV7-2 and TRBJ2-5; unclear D gene. Germline V gene data show CDR1 as SGHTA and CDR2 as FQGNSA. This CDR3 spans 13 amino acids. Trimming removed 5 bases from V and 5 bases from J, with 12 bases in between. The CDR3 region is CASSPDGRETQYF. The CDR3 coding sequence is TGTGCCAGCAGCCCCGATGGAAGGGAGACCCAGTACTTC. The full variable domain, completed using reference TRBV7-2 and TRBJ2-5, is GAGVSQSPSNKVTEKGKDVELRCDPISGHTALYWYRQSLGQGLEFLIYFQGNSAPDKSGLPSDRFSAERTGGSVSTLTIQRTQQEDSAVYLCASSPDGRETQYFGPGTRLLVL.